This T cell receptor beta chain was sequenced during a study of shared clonotypes between healthy human individuals. Study overall: The donor group consisted of a couple of women and a few men, aged 18 to 49.

CD8 cells regarded as naive lacked CD45RO, were positively chosen for CCR7, and omitted terminally differentiated effector memory CD45RA+ cells. Study-level points and caveats: Only blood was sampled, and tissue TCR repertoires likely differ from blood ones.

Trimming removed 3 bases at V and 0 bases at J, with 8 bases between. This CDR3 is 14 amino acids long. CDR1 and CDR2 from the germline V gene are SGHDT and YYEEEE. A word on this clone: Its antigen remains unknown.

TCRdb's copy holds only in-frame clones and misses some; the assay was immunoSEQ multiplex PCR. The sample yields hundreds of thousands of clones, 96% seen once. The sequence was obtained from a woman in her 30s in good health. The sequenced material came from naive CD8+ T cells sorted from blood. This chain connects TRBV5-6 to TRBJ2-3, with a tentative D call TRBD2 (6 bases). The CDR3: CASSWGRSTDTQYF. As DNA, the CDR3 is TGTGCCAGCAGCTGGGGGAGGAGCACAGATACGCAGTATTTT.